The clone carrying this T cell receptor beta chain was seen more than once but under ten times. No antigen is known for it. This sample is drawn from a study of CD8 T cells in ankylosing spondylitis. Each TCR beta library was made by quantitative 5'-RACE that incorporated molecular barcodes. One entry per CDR3 protein, called by TCRdb with MiXCR from the 5' RACE reads. This sample yields some 800,000 distinct CDR3 sequences, of which about 10% are seen a single time; less than 0.65% belongs to the top ten. General study results and limits: There was a TCR beta motif, made of several highly homologous variants, that appeared characteristic of ankylosing spondylitis blood. Previously reported in reactive arthritis synovial fluid and blood were some of the motif variants. Disease-linked clones reportedly concentrated significantly in matched ankylosing spondylitis synovial fluid.

The receptor was isolated from a male donor with ankylosing spondylitis. The sequencing input was blood, either unsorted or a sorted T cell fraction (not recorded which).

The CDR3 DNA is TGTGCCGTCACGGGGGGAAACACTGAAGCTTTCTTT. Translating gives CAVTGGNTEAFF. The chain employs TRBV10-3 and TRBJ1-1, with D tentatively TRBD1 (5 bases). Germline V gives CDR1 ENHRY, CDR2 SYGVKD. The length of the CDR3 is 12 residues. Deletions cut 11 bases from V and 2 bases from J, with 12 bases between.